These T cell receptor beta chains were read from a single sample in a study of spatial heterogeneity in lung cancer. TCRdb re-analysed the 5' RACE reads in MiXCR, keeping a single row per CDR3 protein. In the table there are tens of thousands of distinct CDR3 sequences, 15% to 20% of which are singletons. The sequencing used PBMCs, collected at surgery. The receptors derive from a male donor with early-stage non-small cell lung cancer. The CDR3 runs from the conserved cysteine through the conserved F or W. A D gene is named only where the DNA matches it firmly. Clone sizes are given selectively: once, few, many, or a class where the clone is expanded.

v_gene,j_gene,d_gene,abundance,CDR3aa,CDR3nt
TRBV5-6,TRBJ2-1,NA,NA,CASSLFSVGGVIRNEQFF,TGTGCCAGCAGCTTGTTTTCTGTTGGGGGAGTAATTCGGAATGAGCAGTTCTTC
TRBV29-1,TRBJ1-1,TRBD1,NA,CSVAGGENTEAFF,TGCAGCGTTGCAGGGGGCGAGAACACTGAAGCTTTCTTT
TRBV5-1,TRBJ1-1,NA,few,CASSLGYNTEAFF,TGCGCCAGCAGCCTGGGGTATAACACTGAAGCTTTCTTT
TRBV30,TRBJ1-6,TRBD1,NA,CAWWTGYNSPLHF,TGTGCCTGGTGGACAGGCTATAATTCACCCCTCCACTTT
TRBV21-1,TRBJ1-2,NA,few,CASTNPGFGYTF,TGTGCCAGCACCAATCCGGGGTTCGGCTACACCTTC
TRBV5-4,TRBJ2-7,NA,NA,CASSLAGNEQYF,TGTGCCAGCAGCTTGGCTGGAAACGAGCAGTACTTC
TRBV4-2,TRBJ2-7,TRBD2,few,CASSQGLAGGGEQYF,TGTGCCAGCAGCCAAGGACTAGCGGGAGGAGGCGAGCAGTACTTC
TRBV10-3,TRBJ2-7,NA,NA,CATVAESSYEQYF,TGTGCCACAGTAGCGGAAAGCTCCTACGAGCAGTACTTC
TRBV7-2,TRBJ2-3,NA,NA,CASSTGLKDTQYF,TGTGCCAGCAGCACCGGACTAAAAGATACGCAGTATTTT
TRBV27,TRBJ2-7,TRBD1,NA,CASSLSPRQGTHEQYF,TGTGCCAGCAGTCTATCACCTCGACAGGGGACCCACGAGCAGTACTTC
TRBV5-1,TRBJ1-2,NA,NA,CASSLISNYGYTF,TGCGCCAGCAGCTTGATCTCTAACTATGGCTACACCTTC
TRBV20-1,TRBJ1-2,NA,NA,CSLNTFTTNGYTF,TGCAGTTTAAATACTTTTACCACCAATGGCTACACCTTC
TRBV29-1,TRBJ1-2,NA,many,CSVEYGRYGYTF,TGCAGCGTTGAGTACGGGCGGTATGGCTACACCTTC
TRBV21-1,TRBJ2-3,NA,NA,CASSDRAGGAADTQYF,TGTGCCAGCAGCGACAGGGCGGGCGGAGCCGCAGATACGCAGTATTTT
TRBV5-6,TRBJ2-3,TRBD2,few,CASRRAGPLLSSTDTQYF,TGTGCCAGCAGAAGAGCGGGGCCTCTTCTATCTAGCACAGATACGCAGTATTTT
TRBV5-1,TRBJ2-2,NA,many,CASSRTGPNTGELFF,TGCGCCAGCAGTCGGACCGGGCCGAACACCGGGGAGCTGTTTTTT
TRBV10-2,TRBJ1-5,NA,NA,CASSSPGDQPQHF,TGCGCCAGCAGTTCGCCAGGGGATCAGCCCCAGCATTTT
TRBV6-2/TRBV6-3,TRBJ2-5,NA,few,CASSYDGRSETQYF,TGTGCCAGCAGTTACGACGGGAGATCGGAGACCCAGTACTTC
TRBV5-1,TRBJ2-3,TRBD2,NA,CASSKGLGLSTDTQYF,TGCGCCAGCAGCAAGGGACTAGGATTAAGCACAGATACGCAGTATTTT
TRBV12-3/TRBV12-4,TRBJ1-1,NA,few,CASRKTPGDTEAFF,TGTGCCAGCAGAAAGACACCGGGGGACACTGAAGCTTTCTTT
TRBV20-1,TRBJ2-7,TRBD1,NA,CSASGTGVSEQYF,TGCAGTGCGTCCGGGACAGGGGTTTCGGAGCAGTACTTC
TRBV4-1,TRBJ2-7,NA,few,CASSQVGRYHEQYF,TGCGCCAGCAGCCAAGTCGGCAGGTACCACGAGCAGTACTTC
TRBV20-1,TRBJ1-1,TRBD1,few,CSARGQGGAFF,TGCAGTGCTAGGGGACAGGGCGGAGCTTTCTTT
TRBV4-3,TRBJ2-7,NA,many,CASSQDLGSYEQYF,TGCGCCAGCAGCCAAGATCTGGGGTCCTACGAGCAGTACTTC
TRBV11-3,TRBJ2-3,NA,NA,CASSLVLTPDTDTQYF,TGTGCCAGCAGCTTAGTATTGACGCCTGATACAGATACGCAGTATTTT
TRBV6-5,TRBJ1-1,NA,few,CASSYGVGSMNTEAFF,TGTGCCAGCAGTTACGGGGTTGGCAGCATGAACACTGAAGCTTTCTTT
TRBV6-2/TRBV6-3,TRBJ2-5,TRBD2,NA,CASTSLTSGTPKETQYF,TGTGCCAGCACCTCATTGACTAGCGGGACCCCGAAAGAGACCCAGTACTTC
TRBV5-1,TRBJ2-1,TRBD2,few,CASRLVTSANEQFF,TGCGCCAGCAGGCTCGTTACTAGCGCCAATGAGCAGTTCTTC
TRBV19,TRBJ1-5,NA,many,CASSQRPYQPQHF,TGTGCCAGTAGTCAGAGACCATATCAGCCCCAGCATTTT
TRBV7-2,TRBJ2-3,TRBD2,few,CASSPERGGADTQYF,TGTGCCAGCAGCCCGGAGCGGGGGGGCGCAGATACGCAGTATTTT
TRBV9,TRBJ2-5,TRBD1,few,CASSGGTAETQYF,TGTGCCAGCAGCGGAGGGACAGCAGAGACCCAGTACTTC
TRBV28,TRBJ2-1,NA,few,CASSPRGTSSYNEQFF,TGTGCCAGCAGTCCCCGGGGCACCAGCTCCTACAATGAGCAGTTCTTC
TRBV5-1,TRBJ2-5,TRBD1,few,CASSPLPGGAETQYF,TGCGCCAGCAGCCCGCTTCCAGGGGGCGCGGAGACCCAGTACTTC
TRBV7-9,TRBJ1-1,TRBD1,NA,CASSSDRGDTEAFF,TGTGCCAGCAGCTCCGACAGGGGTGACACTGAAGCTTTCTTT
TRBV7-2,TRBJ1-6,NA,many,CASSSQAGENLHF,TGTGCCAGCAGCTCGCAGGCCGGGGAAAACCTCCACTTT
TRBV3-1,TRBJ2-7,NA,few,CASSQGDRYSYEQYF,TGTGCCAGCAGCCAAGGTGACAGGTACTCCTACGAGCAGTACTTC
TRBV7-6,TRBJ1-1,TRBD1,few,CASSLARQGATEAFF,TGTGCCAGCAGCTTAGCGAGGCAGGGGGCCACTGAAGCTTTCTTT
TRBV29-1,TRBJ2-3,NA,few,CSVEQADGTDTQYF,TGCAGCGTTGAACAGGCGGACGGCACAGATACGCAGTATTTT
TRBV12-3/TRBV12-4,TRBJ1-4,NA,NA,CASSPSPGARKLFF,TGTGCCAGCAGTCCCTCCCCGGGGGCGCGGAAACTGTTTTTT
TRBV29-1,TRBJ2-1,TRBD1,few,CSVEAPPRQGGEQFF,TGCAGCGTTGAAGCCCCACCTCGACAGGGGGGTGAGCAGTTCTTC
TRBV24-1,TRBJ2-7,TRBD2,few,CATSDQGGEQYF,TGTGCCACCAGTGACCAGGGAGGGGAGCAGTACTTC
TRBV6-5,TRBJ2-1,NA,few,CASSYGASPTDYNEQFF,TGTGCCAGCAGTTATGGGGCTAGCCCGACCGATTACAATGAGCAGTTCTTC
TRBV7-3,TRBJ2-2,NA,few,CASSLDYTRELFF,TGTGCCAGCAGCTTGGACTACACCCGGGAGCTGTTTTTT
TRBV6-6,TRBJ2-7,NA,many,CASSQSRDDEQYF,TGTGCCAGCAGCCAATCCAGGGACGACGAGCAGTACTTC
TRBV7-2,TRBJ2-7,NA,few,CASSHGTPTREQYF,TGTGCCAGCAGCCACGGGACCCCCACGAGGGAGCAGTACTTC
TRBV29-1,TRBJ2-5,NA,medium-sized,CSVVVGEETQYF,TGCAGCGTTGTAGTCGGGGAAGAGACCCAGTACTTC
TRBV5-4,TRBJ2-7,NA,NA,CASSLAAGAYEQYF,TGTGCCAGCAGCTTGGCCGCAGGGGCCTACGAGCAGTACTTC
TRBV7-9,TRBJ1-1,NA,NA,CASSFHGTEAFF,TGTGCCAGCAGCTTCCACGGGACTGAAGCTTTCTTT
TRBV9,TRBJ2-3,TRBD2,NA,CASSVAGGYTDTQYF,TGTGCCAGCAGCGTAGCGGGGGGGTACACAGATACGCAGTATTTT
TRBV4-2,TRBJ2-2,NA,many,CASSQVGGGELFF,TGTGCCAGCAGCCAAGTCGGCGGCGGGGAGCTGTTTTTT
TRBV7-2,TRBJ2-1,TRBD2,NA,CASTLAGLYNEQFF,TGTGCCAGTACTCTAGCGGGGTTATACAATGAGCAGTTCTTC